This T cell receptor beta chain was identified in a study of CD8+CD57+ T cells in acquired aplastic anemia. Background on the study: Across the sorted CD4+ and CD8+ cells, DNA amounts averaged approximately 3 ug. Sequencing produced an average of about 10 million reads per healthy donor for CD4+ cells.

Germline assignment: CDR1 ENHRY and CDR2 SYGVKD. CDR3 size: 14 residues. Trimming cost V 4 bases and J 2 bases; bases outside gene matches: 2. Notes on the study in general: The CD8+ Simpson's diversity of patients and controls was not significantly different. The number of CD8+ CDR3 sequences shared by patients and controls was twenty-nine.

Genomic DNA was employed as the template in profiling TCR beta VDJ and CDR3. TCRdb re-derived calls from the reads in MiXCR, one entry per CDR3 protein. The sample has around 190,000 distinct CDR3 sequences, roughly half seen once. In regard to this clonotype: As yet, its antigen is unknown.

This sequence originates from a human donor in good health, serving as a control. Sequenced material: sorted CD4+, CD8+, or CD8+CD57+ T cells (not recorded which) from PBMCs. The V call is TRBV10-3, the J call TRBJ2-3, with TRBD2 matching 8 bases. CDR3 DNA: TGTGCCATCAGTGGCGGGGGGCCCACAGATACGCAGTATTTT. Its protein product is CAISGGGPTDTQYF.